The T cell receptor beta chain under discussion was sequenced for a study of sequential checkpoint blockade in melanoma. The CDR3 is made up of 15 amino acids. V gave up 4 bases and J gave up 2 bases; unmatched junction bases: 6. Germline CDR1 LNHDA, CDR2 SQIVND (reference sequence). The method was immunoSEQ multiplex PCR; TCRdb's version includes in-frame clones alone and lacks a portion of them. The sample lists more than 4,500 clones; nearly 90% were seen once. As to treatment: randomized to nivolumab then ipilimumab (arm A) or the reverse (arm B). Live CD3+CD8+ CD19− CD56− cells were sorted from PBMCs.

Sequencing was performed on CD8+ T cells sorted from blood (inferred from file names), taken from a patient given nivolumab and ipilimumab in sequence. The clonotype comes from a human donor with melanoma. The V gene is TRBV19, the J gene TRBJ2-7; 9 positions match TRBD1. CDR3 residues: CASSKGQGDPYEQYF. CDR3 nucleotide sequence: TGTGCCAGTAGTAAGGGACAGGGAGACCCCTACGAGCAGTACTTC.